These 32 T cell receptor beta chains were sequenced from one sample in a study of T cells in Graves' hyperthyroidism and ophthalmopathy. TCR beta CDR3 region amplification was performed from RNA transcripts. HTBI primers were used for first-round RT-PCR of the TCR CDR3. Each CDR3 protein gets one entry after TCRdb re-called the multiplex PCR reads with MiXCR. The sample has under 450,000 distinct CDR3 sequences; more than 15% are singletons. Input material: blood. Source of these receptors: a woman aged 18-29 years with Graves' hyperthyroidism.

The V gene is TRBV2, the J gene TRBJ2-5, with 7 bases matching TRBD2. The CDR3 totals 15 residues. V lost 6 bases and J lost 0; bases outside the gene matches: 7. From germline, CDR1 is SNHLY and CDR2 FYNNEI. CDR3 bases: TGTGCCAGCAGCACTGGGGCGGGGGACCAAGAGACCCAGTACTTC. Translation: CASSTGAGDQETQYF.

This chain joins TRBV27 and TRBJ2-7; 10 bases line up with TRBD1. The CDR3 has 15 amino acids. CDR1 MNHEY and CDR2 SMNVEV come from the germline V gene (reference sequence). Trimming at V came to 4 bases and at J to 3 bases, leaving 6 bases not matched to a gene. CDR3: CASSSTGQGIYEQYF. Here the CDR3 DNA reads TGTGCCAGCAGTTCGACGGGACAGGGGATCTACGAGCAGTACTTC.

The J gene is TRBJ1-2, the V gene TRBV7-8; 7 bases line up with TRBD1. Germline V CDR1 and CDR2: SGHVS, FQNEAQ. This CDR3 region has 15 residues. Losses at the gene ends were 3 bases for V and 4 bases for J; bases not matched to a gene: 8. CDR3 DNA: TGTGCCAGCAGCTTGGGGGGAAGGGGGCTCTATGGCTACACCTTC. Amino acid sequence: CASSLGGRGLYGYTF.

In its sample, this clonotype was seen many times. The chain employs TRBV6-1 and TRBJ2-5, with D maybe TRBD2 (6 bases). This CDR3 comprises 12 residues. Trimming removed 6 bases at V and 5 bases at J, with 10 bases between. Germline CDR1 reads MNHNS; CDR2 reads SASEGT. CDR3 coding DNA: TGTGCCAGCAGGGGGGGTGGTGAGACCCAGTACTTC. Translation gives CASRGGGETQYF.

This clonotype occurred many times. The J gene is TRBJ1-2, the V gene TRBV27; TRBD1 aligns across 8 bases. Germline V gives CDR1 MNHEY, CDR2 SMNVEV (reference sequence). The CDR3 totals 12 residues. V dropped 5 bases and J dropped 7; count of bases not matched to a gene: 3. CDR3 loop: CASSRQGSGYTF. The DNA for the CDR3 is TGTGCCAGCAGTAGACAGGGGAGTGGCTACACCTTC.

The chain joins TRBV29-1 to TRBJ1-2; perhaps TRBD1 as D (5 bases). V lost 0 bases, J lost 0 bases, and 17 bases lay in between. The CDR3 consists of 17 residues. The germline V gene has CDR1 SQVTM and CDR2 ANQGSEA. CDR3 residues: CSVEDGGSGRTNYGYTF. The CDR3 DNA reads TGCAGCGTTGAAGACGGGGGGTCGGGACGGACTAACTATGGCTACACCTTC. Complete variable domain (other parts from reference TRBV29-1 and TRBJ1-2): SAVISQKPSRDICQRGTSLTIQCQVDSQVTMMFWYRQQPGQSLTLIATANQGSEATYESGFVIDKFPISRPNLTFSTLTVSNMSPEDSSIYLCSVEDGGSGRTNYGYTFGSGTRLTVV.

V usage is TRBV12-3 or TRBV12-4 and J usage is TRBJ2-2, with D perhaps matching TRBD1 (6 bases). V was trimmed by 5 bases and J by 6 bases, leaving 10 bases between them. The CDR3 has 13 residues. CDR3 amino acids: CASSPGVPGELFF. The DNA of the CDR3 is TGTGCCAGCAGTCCAGGGGTGCCCGGGGAGCTGTTTTTT.

This clonotype came up a few times. V usage is TRBV2 and J usage is TRBJ1-2, with 8 bases aligning to TRBD1. V lost 6 bases, J lost 7 bases, and 10 bases stayed unmatched. Looked up from germline, CDR1 is SNHLY and CDR2 is FYNNEI. The CDR3 has 14 residues. DNA of the CDR3: TGTGCCAGCAGCCCTGGACAGGGAGGTACTGGCTACACCTTC. It specifies CASSPGQGGTGYTF.

There are many counts of this clonotype. V usage is TRBV12-3 or TRBV12-4 and J usage is TRBJ2-7; 8 nucleotides line up with TRBD2. The V and J ends lost 7 bases and 2 bases, in that order; junction bases with no gene match: 10. The CDR3 is 15 amino acids. The CDR3 DNA is TGTGCCAGCACCCCAGGACTAGCCGCAACCTACGAGCAGTACTTC. It yields the protein CASTPGLAATYEQYF.

This clonotype was observed many times. The chain combines TRBV29-1 with TRBJ2-1; TRBD2 aligns across 11 bases. The trim removed 5 bases at V and 4 bases at J, leaving 7 bases unmatched. CDR1 and CDR2 from the germline V gene are SQVTM and ANQGSEA. The CDR3 is 15 residues long. CDR3 DNA sequence: TGCAGCGTTTCGGTAGCGGGGGGGGAATACAATGAGCAGTTCTTC. Its translation is CSVSVAGGEYNEQFF.

This clonotype was picked up many times. A read error may account for a junction end that differs from germline. The chain employs TRBV7-9 and TRBJ2-7; 13 nucleotides match TRBD2. Looked up from germline, CDR1 is SEHNR and CDR2 is FQNEAQ (reference sequence). The CDR3 length is 18 residues. The CDR3 is CASSVAGLAGENGYEQYF. The CDR3 DNA reads TGTGCCAGCAGCGTAGCCGGACTAGCGGGAGAGAACGGCTACGAGCAGTACTTC.

The sample holds a few counts of this clonotype. This chain connects TRBV19 to TRBJ2-6; no clear D gene. Germline V CDR1 and CDR2: LNHDA, SQIVND (reference sequence). V shed 3 bases and J shed 2 bases, with 17 bases lying between them. The CDR3 loop spans 18 amino acids. The CDR3: CASSIFFTRMAGANVLTF. For the CDR3, the DNA is TGTGCCAGTAGTATTTTTTTTACCAGAATGGCTGGGGCCAACGTCCTGACTTTC.

In regard to this clonotype: A much larger clone is a single base away; this may be a read error. The chain has TRBV11-2 and TRBJ1-3; D ambiguous. Germline values: CDR1 SGHAT, CDR2 FQNNGV. This CDR3 is built from 15 residues. CDR3 amino acids: CTSSLDRYTGNTIYF. CDR3 nucleotide sequence: TGTACCAGCAGCTTAGATCGGTACACTGGAAACACCATATATTTT.

The chain has TRBV5-6 and TRBJ2-5; a possible D gene is TRBD1 (6 bases). Germline lookup yields CDR1 SGHDT and CDR2 YYEEEE. V was clipped by 4 bases and J by 11 bases, with 21 bases between them. The CDR3 extends over 14 amino acids. CDR3 residues: CASSKNTGSSYQYF. The CDR3 nucleotides are TGTGCCAGCAGCAAGAATACAGGGTCCTCTTATCAGTACTTC. Full variable domain (rest looked up from reference TRBV5-6 and TRBJ2-5): DAGVTQSPTHLIKTRGQQVTLRCSPKSGHDTVSWYQQALGQGPQFIFQYYEEEERQRGNFPDRFSGHQFPNYSSELNVNALLLGDSALYLCASSKNTGSSYQYFGPGTRLLVL.

This rearrangement joins TRBV3-1 to TRBJ1-3; D might be TRBD1 (5 bases). Per the germline V gene, CDR1 is LGHDT and CDR2 is YNNKEL (reference sequence). V gave up 2 bases and J gave up 4 bases, with 12 bases separating them. The CDR3 has 15 amino acids. The CDR3 loop is CASSQPGGGGNTIYF. The DNA for the CDR3 is TGTGCCAGCAGCCAACCCGGGGGTGGAGGAAACACCATATATTTT.

The V and J genes are TRBV4-2 and TRBJ2-7; tentatively, D is TRBD2 (7 bases). The germline V gene has CDR1 LGHNA and CDR2 YNFKEQ. The CDR3 extends over 14 amino acids. The V and J ends lost 1 base and 6 bases respectively, with 13 bases between them. The CDR3 loop reads CASSQVEGGGEQYF. The DNA for the CDR3 is TGTGCCAGCAGCCAAGTTGAGGGGGGGGGCGAGCAGTACTTC.

This clonotype was observed a handful of times. The rearrangement links TRBV6-2 or TRBV6-3 to TRBJ1-3; the D gene is possibly TRBD1 (6 bases). From germline, CDR1 is MNHEY and CDR2 SVGEGT. V shed 10 bases and J shed 0 bases, with 13 bases lying between them. The CDR3 sequence is 14 residues long. The CDR3 is CATLGHRSGNTIYF. CDR3 DNA: TGTGCCACCCTGGGACACCGCTCTGGAAACACCATATATTTT.

The chain recombines TRBV7-2 with TRBJ2-7, with D perhaps TRBD1 (5 bases). Deletions cut 5 bases from V and 12 bases from J, with 20 bases between. The CDR3 is made up of 13 amino acids. Germline loops: CDR1 SGHTA, CDR2 FQGNSA. The CDR3 region has the DNA TGTGCCAGCAGCCCAGCCCAGGGCCCCTCGAGGTACTTC. This encodes CASSPAQGPSRYF.

The V call is TRBV5-1, the J call TRBJ1-1, with TRBD1 as a possible D gene (6 bases). Trimming pared 3 bases from V and 0 bases from J, leaving 9 bases between. CDR1 and CDR2 from the germline V gene are SGHRS and YFSETQ. There are 14 residues in the CDR3. CDR3 residues: CASSSGDMNTEAFF. DNA of the CDR3: TGCGCCAGCAGCTCGGGGGACATGAACACTGAAGCTTTCTTT.

This clonotype was detected many times. The CDR3 nucleotides are TGCGCCAGCAGCCAAACCGGGGATTACACCGGGGAGCTGTTTTTT. Encoded protein: CASSQTGDYTGELFF. The V and J genes are TRBV5-1 and TRBJ2-2, with a possible D match to TRBD2 (5 bases). Trimming pared 4 bases from V and 3 bases from J, leaving 13 bases between. This CDR3 spans 15 amino acids. Germline CDR1 and CDR2: SGHRS and YFSETQ. Supplemented by reference TRBV5-1 and TRBJ2-2, the full variable domain reads KAGVTQTPRYLIKTRGQQVTLSCSPISGHRSVSWYQQTPGQGLQFLFEYFSETQRNKGNFPGRFSGRQFSNSRSEMNVSTLELGDSALYLCASSQTGDYTGELFFGEGSRLTVL.

This clonotype was seen a few times. One end of the junction is discordant with germline, which a read error may explain. The J gene is TRBJ2-7, the V gene TRBV7-2; possible D gene TRBD2, 5 bases. The germline CDR1 and CDR2 sequences are SGHTA and FQGNSA. This CDR3 is 17 amino acids long. The CDR3 here is CASSLAWETINPYERYF. The CDR3 DNA reads TGTGCCAGCAGCTTAGCGTGGGAGACAATAAATCCCTACGAGCGGTACTTC.

This clonotype was observed many times. V is TRBV6-5 and J is TRBJ2-7, with no clear D. The CDR3 is 17 residues long. Germline lookup yields CDR1 MNHEY and CDR2 SVGAGI. Trimming pared 0 bases from V and 3 bases from J, leaving 18 bases between. In DNA, the CDR3 is TGTGCCAGCAGTTACTCGACCTCCGCGACAAGACACTACGAGCAGTACTTC. Amino acids: CASSYSTSATRHYEQYF.

On this clonotype itself: It may be a read error: a sequence one base away is much more abundant. V gene TRBV29-1 combines with J gene TRBJ2-7, with D possibly matching TRBD2 (5 bases). The CDR3 spans 16 residues. The V gene lost 3 bases and the J gene lost 1 base, with 19 bases spanning the gap. Germline V gives CDR1 SQVTM, CDR2 ANQGSEA. The CDR3 protein is CSVDTMDGKGSYEQYF. CDR3 nucleotide sequence: TGCAGCGTTGACACGATGGACGGGAAAGGGTCCTACGAGCAGTACTTC.

There are many counts of this clonotype. The chain links TRBV6-1 to TRBJ1-1, with 10 nucleotides matching TRBD1. Germline assignment: CDR1 MNHNS and CDR2 SASEGT. V shed 10 bases and J 3 bases; nucleotides not matched to a gene: 8. The CDR3 is made up of 14 amino acids. CDR3 sequence reads: CAITTGGADTEAFF. CDR3 coding DNA: TGTGCCATAACGACAGGGGGCGCGGACACTGAAGCTTTCTTT.

This clonotype was detected many times. The chain is built from TRBV28 and TRBJ2-7, with 8 nucleotides matching TRBD2. V gave up 6 bases and J gave up 5 bases; unmatched junction bases: 12. Germline CDR1 reads MDHEN; CDR2 reads SYDVKM. The CDR3 covers 15 residues. CDR3 sequence reads: CASSRKWTSIDEQYF. The CDR3 DNA sequence: TGTGCCAGCAGCCGCAAGTGGACTAGCATCGACGAGCAGTACTTC.

As concerns this clonotype: This may stem from a read error, because a much larger clone lies one nucleotide away. The rearrangement joins TRBV11-1 to TRBJ2-7, with D unclear. Germline CDR1 is SGHAT and CDR2 is FQDESV (reference sequence). There are 12 residues in the CDR3. CDR3 in DNA: TGTGCCAGCAGCTCGACACTGGGCGAGGAGTACTTC. Protein: CASSSTLGEEYF.

In this sample, this clonotype turned up a few times. The genes are TRBV14 and TRBJ1-4; D ambiguous. V lost 1 base and J 0 bases, leaving 9 bases between the germline ends. The CDR3 totals 16 residues. The germline gives CDR1 SGHDN, CDR2 FVKESK. The CDR3 sequence: CASSQGSGSTNEKLFF. CDR3 DNA: TGTGCCAGCAGCCAAGGGTCGGGGTCAACTAATGAAAAACTGTTTTTT.

A remark on this clonotype: This may arise from a read error, as a much more abundant clone is one base away. Without the conserved terminal phenylalanine or tryptophan, this CDR3 likely stems from a read error. CDR3 nucleotides: TGTGCCAGCAGCTTGAGCAGGTCGACTGAAGCTTTCCTT. Its protein is CASSLSRSTEAFL. The V and J genes are TRBV5-4 and TRBJ1-1, with D hard to call. CDR1 is SGHNT and CDR2 is YYREEE in the germline V gene (reference sequence). CDR3 size: 13 residues. Trimming stripped 1 base from V and 5 bases from J, with 9 bases between.

The chain carries TRBV18 and TRBJ1-4; D is uncertain. The CDR3 consists of 15 residues. CDR1 and CDR2 (germline): KGHSH, LQKENI. Trimming stripped 2 bases from V and 3 bases from J, with 10 bases between. The CDR3 nucleotides read TGTGCCAGCTCACCATTGAGCAGCCCTAATGAAAAACTGTTTTTT. Protein: CASSPLSSPNEKLFF.

There are a few counts of this clonotype. This rearrangement joins TRBV6-1 to TRBJ1-3; a possible D gene is TRBD1 (5 bases). CDR1 is MNHNS, CDR2 SASEGT, per germline. V was shortened by 5 bases and J by 6 bases, with 14 bases between the two germline ends. This CDR3 is 14 amino acids long. This CDR3 is CASSPRDLKNTIYF. The CDR3 DNA is TGTGCCAGCAGTCCCAGGGACCTCAAAAACACCATATATTTT.

A few counts support this clonotype. The gene calls are TRBV3-1 and TRBJ1-3; D gene unclear. Trimming pared 1 base from V and 4 bases from J, leaving 8 bases between. The CDR3 runs to 14 residues. Germline CDR1 reads LGHDT; CDR2 reads YNNKEL (reference sequence). The CDR3 reads CASSQAGSGNTIYF. In DNA, the CDR3 is TGTGCCAGCAGCCAAGCAGGATCAGGAAACACCATATATTTT.

This clonotype has a count of ten or more. Compared with germline, one end of the junction differs, possibly owing to a read error. The rearrangement joins TRBV28 to TRBJ2-5, with 10 bases that match TRBD2. Germline V gene data show CDR1 as MDHEN and CDR2 as SYDVKM. CDR3 length: 15 residues. The CDR3 loop is CASKASGSAQEAQYF. The CDR3 nucleotides are TGTGCCAGCAAGGCTAGCGGGAGCGCCCAAGAGGCCCAGTACTTC.